These 16 T cell receptor beta chains came from one sample sequenced in a study of identical twins. TCRdb re-called the 5' RACE reads through MiXCR, storing one row per CDR3 protein. The sample lists 520,000 or so distinct CDR3 sequences, 20% to 25% occurring once. The sample also formed part of further work on T cells expressing NK-cell markers.

The sample comprised CD4+ T cells sorted from blood. All receptors derive from a woman aged 18-29 years in good health.

This sequence joins TRBV11-1 and TRBJ2-6; 8 nucleotides agree with TRBD1. Losses at the gene ends were 7 bases for V and 1 base for J; bases not matched to a gene: 12. The germline V gene has CDR1 SGHAT and CDR2 FQDESV (reference sequence). This CDR3 comprises 18 residues. The CDR3 here is CASTIDRGPGSGANVLTF. The CDR3 nucleotides read TGTGCCAGCACCATAGACAGGGGTCCTGGGTCTGGGGCCAACGTCCTGACTTTC.

The chain combines TRBV2 with TRBJ1-6; D call uncertain. Germline CDR1 SNHLY, CDR2 FYNNEI. The CDR3 is 13 residues long. V was cut by 6 bases and J by 7 bases, with 10 bases left in between. The CDR3: CASRSGENSPLHF. DNA for the CDR3: TGTGCCAGCAGGTCGGGTGAAAATTCACCCCTCCACTTT.

The V call is TRBV25-1, the J call TRBJ2-6; D remains unclear. The CDR3 is 15 amino acids. CDR1 and CDR2 (germline): MGHDK, SYGVNS. V lost 7 bases, J lost 4 bases, and 14 bases lay in between. The DNA for the CDR3 is TGTGCCAGCATGGCGATAGGCTCAGGGGCCAACGTCCTGACTTTC. Translation gives CASMAIGSGANVLTF.

This clonotype was observed a handful of times. This rearrangement joins TRBV12-3 or TRBV12-4 to TRBJ1-6, with D possibly matching TRBD1 (5 bases). Trimming took off 6 bases at V and 7 bases at J, with 16 bases between the two ends. The CDR3 is 15 residues long. The CDR3 coding sequence is TGTGCCAGCAGAGCCAGGGACGGCGGGAATTCACCCCTCCACTTT. Translated, it gives CASRARDGGNSPLHF.

This clonotype was detected a few times. The rearrangement links TRBV12-3 or TRBV12-4 to TRBJ2-2; 7 bases are a match to TRBD1. The CDR3 consists of 17 residues. V gave up 2 bases and J gave up 0 bases; unmatched junction bases: 6. As DNA, the CDR3 is TGTGCCAGCAGTTTATACCAGGGGGTATCGAACACCGGGGAGCTGTTTTTT. This sequence encodes CASSLYQGVSNTGELFF.

V usage is TRBV18 and J usage is TRBJ2-5, with D maybe TRBD1 (6 bases). The CDR3 contains 15 residues. Per the germline V gene, CDR1 is KGHSH and CDR2 is LQKENI. V was cut by 3 bases and J by 5 bases, with 16 bases left in between. The CDR3 here is CASSPIQGARETQYF. In DNA, the CDR3 is TGTGCCAGCTCACCTATACAGGGTGCTCGGGAGACCCAGTACTTC. Looking up the rest from reference TRBV18 and TRBJ2-5 gives the full variable domain: NAGVMQNPRHLVRRRGQEARLRCSPMKGHSHVYWYRQLPEEGLKFMVYLQKENIIDESGMPKERFSAEFPKEGPSILRIQQVVRGDSAAYFCASSPIQGARETQYFGPGTRLLVL.

This clonotype was observed at least ten times. The rearrangement uses TRBV6-1 and TRBJ1-2; no definite D call. The CDR3 has 15 amino acids. CDR1 and CDR2 (germline): MNHNS, SASEGT. Between the trimmed V and J ends, which lost 6 bases and 4 bases, there was a span of 18 bases. CDR3 sequence: CASRPGSHKFYGYTF. CDR3 coding DNA: TGTGCCAGCAGGCCCGGGAGCCATAAGTTCTATGGCTACACCTTC.

This clonotype was picked up a small number of times. The chain is built from TRBV5-6 and TRBJ1-6; the D gene is possibly TRBD1 (5 bases). Trimming stripped 0 bases from V and 4 bases from J, with 11 bases between. The CDR3 is 16 residues long. Germline loops: CDR1 SGHDT, CDR2 YYEEEE. The CDR3 DNA sequence: TGTGCCAGCAGCTTGGGGACATCGGATTATAATTCACCCCTCCACTTT. This gives the protein CASSLGTSDYNSPLHF.

In its sample, this clonotype was seen many times. V usage is TRBV12-3 or TRBV12-4 and J usage is TRBJ2-1; 11 nucleotides match TRBD2. This CDR3 has 16 amino acids. V trimming: 5 bases; J trimming: 6 bases; junction bases outside the gene matches: 9. CDR3 sequence: CASSPTSGGLTNEQFF. CDR3 DNA: TGTGCCAGCAGTCCCACTAGCGGGGGCCTCACCAATGAGCAGTTCTTC.

The genes are TRBV20-1 and TRBJ2-7, with 14 bases aligning to TRBD2. J lost 6 bases, V lost 2 bases, and 6 bases had no gene match. Germline V gene lookup returns CDR1 DFQATT and CDR2 SNEGSKA (reference sequence). The CDR3 has 15 residues. CDR3 protein: CSARRTGTSGSEQYF. The CDR3 nucleotides are TGCAGTGCTAGACGTACCGGGACTAGCGGGAGCGAGCAGTACTTC.

The rearrangement joins TRBV5-1 to TRBJ2-7, with D perhaps TRBD2 (6 bases). The germline CDR1 and CDR2 sequences are SGHRS and YFSETQ. The CDR3 length is 17 residues. V dropped 0 bases and J dropped 3 bases, with 19 bases sitting between them. CDR3 sequence reads: CASSLEWGGTALYEQYF. For the CDR3, the DNA is TGCGCCAGCAGCTTGGAGTGGGGCGGGACGGCACTCTACGAGCAGTACTTC.

This sequence joins TRBV5-6 and TRBJ2-7, with D perhaps matching TRBD2 (5 bases). There are 12 residues in the CDR3. The V gene's germline CDR1 is SGHDT and CDR2 YYEEEE. In nucleotides, the CDR3 is TGTGCGAGCGGCCGGGGAGCGAGCGAGCAGTACTTC. Translation: CASGRGASEQYF.

V and J are TRBV20-1 and TRBJ1-5, with 8 bases matching TRBD1. The CDR3 loop spans 12 amino acids. Germline trimming cut 2 bases from V and 8 bases from J; bases unmatched to any gene: 2. Germline loops: CDR1 DFQATT, CDR2 SNEGSKA (reference sequence). DNA of the CDR3: TGCAGTGCTAGACAGGGGGCAAAGCCCCAGCATTTT. Its translation is CSARQGAKPQHF.

This clonotype showed up just a few times. This rearrangement joins TRBV18 to TRBJ2-3; D unresolved. V lost 1 base and J lost 6, with 11 bases in between. CDR1 is KGHSH, CDR2 LQKENI, per germline. The CDR3 has 14 residues. The CDR3 protein is CASSPQTPQDTQYF. The DNA of the CDR3 is TGTGCCAGCTCACCACAGACTCCTCAGGATACGCAGTATTTT.

The gene calls are TRBV29-1 and TRBJ2-3; 9 bases fit TRBD1. The CDR3 totals 16 residues. Germline V gives CDR1 SQVTM, CDR2 ANQGSEA. After removal of 7 bases from V and 6 bases from J, the junction contained 17 bases not matched to a gene. The CDR3 DNA follows: TGCAGCGCCTTATTTGGACACCGACAGGGGGGGGATACGCAGTATTTT. Its translation is CSALFGHRQGGDTQYF.

This clonotype was counted only a few times. The CDR3 bases are TGTGCTAGTGGTTTCTACGCGGGGACAAGGGCTTTCTTT. As protein: CASGFYAGTRAFF. The chain couples TRBV12-5 to TRBJ1-1, with a tentative D call TRBD1 (6 bases). The CDR3 runs 13 residues. Trimming took 3 bases from V and 11 from J, leaving 16 bases between them. Germline V lookup: CDR1 LGHNT, CDR2 FRNRAP.